This T cell receptor (beta chain) derives from a study of beta chain features in type 1 diabetes. The CDR3 spans 14 residues. With 6 bases removed from V and 6 bases from J, the gap between germline ends came to 15 bases. Germline V gene sequence: CDR1 SNHLY, CDR2 FYNNEI. Study-level points and caveats: Equally in patients and controls, shorter templates might have been favored by PCR. The study found moderately but significantly shorter TCRB CDR3s in all four CD4+ subsets of Type 1 diabetes patients.

About this clone itself: Its target is not known.

The isolated RNA, all of it, was reverse transcribed, so expressed TCRB transcripts were what got sequenced. Repertoires were generated with immunoSEQ multiplex PCR, while TCRdb's copy carries only in-frame clones and drops some. The sample shows 350,000 or so clones, around 19% of them seen only once. It was via CD45RO/CCR7/CD25/CD127/CD95/CD27 that CD4+ naive, central memory, regulatory and stem cell-like memory cells were sorted. The sequence came from a woman aged 18 to 35 in good health. The chain recombines TRBV2 with TRBJ1-5; D is possibly TRBD1 (6 bases). What was sequenced was naive CD4+ T cells from blood. CDR3 amino acids: CASRAQGRSQPQHF. As DNA, the CDR3 is TGTGCCAGCAGGGCACAGGGTAGAAGTCAGCCCCAGCATTTT.